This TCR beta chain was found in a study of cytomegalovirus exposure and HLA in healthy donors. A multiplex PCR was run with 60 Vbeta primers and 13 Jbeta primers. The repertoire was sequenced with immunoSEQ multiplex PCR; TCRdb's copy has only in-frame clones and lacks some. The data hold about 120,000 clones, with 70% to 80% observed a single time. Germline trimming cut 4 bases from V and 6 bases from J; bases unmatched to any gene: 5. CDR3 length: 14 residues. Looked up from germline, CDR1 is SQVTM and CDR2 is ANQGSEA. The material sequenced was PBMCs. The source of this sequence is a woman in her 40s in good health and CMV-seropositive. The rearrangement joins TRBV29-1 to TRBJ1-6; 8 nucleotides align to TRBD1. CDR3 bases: TGCAGCGTTGTGGTGGGACAGGCTAATTCACCCCTCCACTTT. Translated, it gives CSVVVGQANSPLHF.